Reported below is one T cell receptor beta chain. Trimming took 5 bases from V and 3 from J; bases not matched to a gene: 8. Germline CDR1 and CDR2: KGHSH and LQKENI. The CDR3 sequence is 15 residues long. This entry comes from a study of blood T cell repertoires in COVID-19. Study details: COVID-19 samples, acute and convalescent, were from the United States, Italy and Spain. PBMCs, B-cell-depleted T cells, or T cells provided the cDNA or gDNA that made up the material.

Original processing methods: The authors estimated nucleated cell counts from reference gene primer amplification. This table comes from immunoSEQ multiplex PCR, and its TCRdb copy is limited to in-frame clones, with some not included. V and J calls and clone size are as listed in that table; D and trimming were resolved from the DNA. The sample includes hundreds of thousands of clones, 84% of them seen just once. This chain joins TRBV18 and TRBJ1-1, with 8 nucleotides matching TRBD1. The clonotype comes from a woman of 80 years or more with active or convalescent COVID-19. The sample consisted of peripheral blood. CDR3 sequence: CASSRRQGKDTEAFF. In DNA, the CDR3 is TGTGCCAGCTCAAGGAGACAGGGGAAGGACACTGAAGCTTTCTTT.